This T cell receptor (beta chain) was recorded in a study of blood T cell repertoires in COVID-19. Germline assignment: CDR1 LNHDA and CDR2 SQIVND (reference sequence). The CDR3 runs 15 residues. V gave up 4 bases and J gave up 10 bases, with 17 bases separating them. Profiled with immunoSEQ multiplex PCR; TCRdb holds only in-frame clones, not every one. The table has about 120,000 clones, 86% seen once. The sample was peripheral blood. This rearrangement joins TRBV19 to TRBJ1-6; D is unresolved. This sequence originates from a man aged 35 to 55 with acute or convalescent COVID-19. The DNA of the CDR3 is TGTGCCAGTAGTAGTGAAGTCGCCCTAGAGTCACCCCTCCACTTT. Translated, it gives CASSSEVALESPLHF.